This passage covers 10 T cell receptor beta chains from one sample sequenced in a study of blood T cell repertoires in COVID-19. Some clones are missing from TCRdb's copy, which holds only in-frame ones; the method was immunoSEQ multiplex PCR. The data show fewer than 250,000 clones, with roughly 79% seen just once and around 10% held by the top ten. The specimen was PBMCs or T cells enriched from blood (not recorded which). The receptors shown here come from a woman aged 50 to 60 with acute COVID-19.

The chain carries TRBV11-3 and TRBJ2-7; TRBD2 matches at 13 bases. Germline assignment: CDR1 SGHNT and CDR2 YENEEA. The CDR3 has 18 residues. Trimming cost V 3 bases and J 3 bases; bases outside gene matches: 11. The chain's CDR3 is CASSFPPGTSGANYEQYF. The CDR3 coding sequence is TGTGCCAGCAGCTTCCCTCCCGGGACTAGCGGGGCCAACTACGAGCAGTACTTC.

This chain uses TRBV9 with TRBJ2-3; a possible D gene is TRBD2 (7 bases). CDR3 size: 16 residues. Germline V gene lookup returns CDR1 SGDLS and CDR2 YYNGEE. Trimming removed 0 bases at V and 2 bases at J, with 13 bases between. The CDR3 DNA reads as TGTGCCAGCAGCGTAGTAACGGGGGGCTCCACAGATACGCAGTATTTT. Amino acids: CASSVVTGGSTDTQYF. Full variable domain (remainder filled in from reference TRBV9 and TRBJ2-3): DSGVTQTPKHLITATGQRVTLRCSPRSGDLSVYWYQQSLDQGLQFLIQYYNGEERAKGNILERFSAQQFPDLHSELNLSSLELGDSALYFCASSVVTGGSTDTQYFGPGTRLTVL.

CDR3 coding DNA: TGTGCCAGCAGAGGACTAGCGGGAGGCTCCTACGAGCAGTACTTC. This codes for CASRGLAGGSYEQYF. The rearrangement links TRBV2 to TRBJ2-7, with 14 nucleotides matching TRBD2. CDR3 length: 15 amino acids. CDR1 and CDR2 from the germline V gene are SNHLY and FYNNEI. Trimming at V came to 6 bases and at J to 0 bases, leaving 1 base not matched to a gene.

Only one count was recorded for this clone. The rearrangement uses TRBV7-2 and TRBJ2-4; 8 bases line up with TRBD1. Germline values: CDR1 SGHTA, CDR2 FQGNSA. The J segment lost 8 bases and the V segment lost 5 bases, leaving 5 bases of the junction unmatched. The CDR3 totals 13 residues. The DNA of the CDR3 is TGTGCCAGCAGCCGGACAGGGACAGACATTCAGTACTTC. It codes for CASSRTGTDIQYF.

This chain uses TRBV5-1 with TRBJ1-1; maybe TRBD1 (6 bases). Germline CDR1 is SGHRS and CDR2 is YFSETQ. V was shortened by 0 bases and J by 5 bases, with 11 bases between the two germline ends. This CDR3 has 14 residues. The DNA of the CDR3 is TGCGCCAGCAGCTTGGATACAGGGCTAACTGAAGCTTTCTTT. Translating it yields CASSLDTGLTEAFF.

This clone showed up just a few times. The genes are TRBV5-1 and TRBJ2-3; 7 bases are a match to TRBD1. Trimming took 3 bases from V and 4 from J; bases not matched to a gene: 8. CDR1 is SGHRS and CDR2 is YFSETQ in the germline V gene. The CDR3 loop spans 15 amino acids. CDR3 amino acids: CASSSTGTVADTQYF. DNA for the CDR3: TGCGCCAGCAGCTCGACCGGGACAGTCGCAGATACGCAGTATTTT.

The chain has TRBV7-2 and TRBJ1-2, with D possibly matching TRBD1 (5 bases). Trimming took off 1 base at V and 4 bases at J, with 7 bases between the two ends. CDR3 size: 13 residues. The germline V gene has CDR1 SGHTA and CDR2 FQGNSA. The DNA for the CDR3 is TGTGCCAGCAGCTTAGGGGGCGCCTATGGCTACACCTTC. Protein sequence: CASSLGGAYGYTF.

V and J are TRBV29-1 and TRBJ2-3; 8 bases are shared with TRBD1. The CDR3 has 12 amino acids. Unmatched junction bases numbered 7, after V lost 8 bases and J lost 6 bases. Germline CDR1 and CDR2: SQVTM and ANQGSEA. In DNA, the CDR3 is TGCAGCCAAAGACAGGGGCGCGATACGCAGTATTTT. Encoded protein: CSQRQGRDTQYF.

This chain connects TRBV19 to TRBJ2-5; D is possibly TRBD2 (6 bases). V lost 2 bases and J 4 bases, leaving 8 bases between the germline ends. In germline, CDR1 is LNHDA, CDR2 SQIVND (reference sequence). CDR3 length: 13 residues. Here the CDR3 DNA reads TGTGCCAGTAGTATAACTAGCCGAGAGACCCAGTACTTC. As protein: CASSITSRETQYF.

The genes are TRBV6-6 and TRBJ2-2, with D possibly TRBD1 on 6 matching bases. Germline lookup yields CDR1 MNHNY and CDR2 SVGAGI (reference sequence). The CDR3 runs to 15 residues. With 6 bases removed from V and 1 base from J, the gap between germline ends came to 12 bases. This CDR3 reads CASRPDRRNTGELFF. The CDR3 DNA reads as TGTGCCAGCAGACCCGACAGGAGGAACACCGGGGAGCTGTTTTTT.